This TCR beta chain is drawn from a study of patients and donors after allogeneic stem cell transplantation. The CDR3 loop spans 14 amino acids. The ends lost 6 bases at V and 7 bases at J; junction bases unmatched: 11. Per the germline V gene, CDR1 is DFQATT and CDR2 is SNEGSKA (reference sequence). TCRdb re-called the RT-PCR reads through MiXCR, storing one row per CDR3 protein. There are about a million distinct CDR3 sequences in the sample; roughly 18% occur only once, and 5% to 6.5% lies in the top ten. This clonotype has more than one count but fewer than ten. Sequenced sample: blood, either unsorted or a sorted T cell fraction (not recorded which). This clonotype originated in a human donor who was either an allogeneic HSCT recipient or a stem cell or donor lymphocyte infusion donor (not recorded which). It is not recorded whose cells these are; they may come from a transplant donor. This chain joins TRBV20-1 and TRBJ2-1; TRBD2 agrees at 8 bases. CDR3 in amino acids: CSARTSPEKNEQFF. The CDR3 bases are TGCAGTGCCAGGACTAGCCCAGAGAAAAATGAGCAGTTCTTC.